This T cell receptor (beta chain) was observed in a study of Ad26.COV2.S vaccination and SARS-CoV-2 variants (dated by TCRdb to about 2021). Looking at the study overall: Vaccine-arm donors came from COV1001, a multicentre, randomized, double-blind, placebo-controlled phase I-IIa trial of Ad26.COV2.S in healthy adults. Ad26.COV2.S was administered intramuscularly at a dose of 5x10^10 or 1x10^11 viral particles, either as one shot or as two shots given 56 days apart. The specificity and breadth of SARS-CoV-2-reactive T cell receptors after Ad26.COV2.S vaccination were assessed by TCRbeta repertoire sequencing. A total of approximately 32 samples were included in the TCR-sequenced set, comprising around 19 Ad26.COV2.S vaccine recipients, 5 placebo recipients and 8 SARS-CoV-2 convalescent individuals. Trial participants were randomized into five groups of five: low-dose or high-dose Ad26.COV2.S given once or twice, or placebo on both occasions. Throughout the experiments and outcome assessment, investigators stayed blinded to trial group allocation.

This specimen's treatment or condition label, interpreted: approximately 18 received Ad26.COV2.S at low or high dose, single or two shots; about five received placebo; per-sample allocation not given. Repertoires of vaccine and placebo recipients were sequenced from samples taken on day 63 after the first injection. Between 29 July and 7 August 2020, Cohort 1b enrolled 25 adults aged 18-55 years at one site in Boston, USA. As a vaccine, Ad26.COV2.S was a replication-incompetent adenovirus type 26 vector that expressed a prefusion-stabilized SARS-CoV-2 spike protein derived from the original Wuhan strain. Study-wide conclusions, independent of this receptor: Compared with placebo recipients, Ad26.COV2.S recipients showed higher spike-specific TCR breadth (P = 0.0014). Vaccine and placebo recipients had comparable non-spike TCR breadth, which fits with the vaccine containing only spike. The authors noted that total T cell responses may have been underestimated by the TCR breadth and depth analyses. The study was not powered to compare responses between vaccine doses or regimens. After vaccination, substantial breadth of spike-specific CD8+ and CD4+ T cell responses was reported.

Note on this clone: No cognate antigen has been identified for it. It has no much larger one-base neighbor in the sample; base qualities were not kept.

TCRbeta CDR3 regions were sequenced with the immunoSEQ Assay. After extraction, genomic DNA underwent amplification by bias-controlled multiplex PCR, followed by high-throughput sequencing. The authors' analysis ran thus. To quantify the absolute abundance of each unique TCRbeta CDR3 region, sequences were collapsed and filtered. Usable DNA was measured by amplifying reference genes present in all nucleated cells, and TCRbeta template counts were normalized to that usable DNA to estimate T cell fraction. Repertoire TCRs were annotated as SARS-CoV-2-specific when V gene, CDR3 amino acid sequence and J gene were exactly matched to a known reactive TCR set. The reference SARS-CoV-2 TCR set came from MIRA and was filtered for enrichment in COVID-19-positive ImmuneCODE repertoires, removing public or cross-reactive TCRs. Drawing on the MIRA antigens, annotated TCRs were analysed further at the level of specific ORF or position within ORF. Breadth was defined as annotated unique rearrangements over total unique productive rearrangements; depth was the summed frequency of those rearrangements. Two-sided Wilcoxon rank-sum tests were used to compare TCR breadth between groups. TCRdb provides this immuneACCESS table in a form limited to in-frame rearrangements. Some clones are lacking; in checked studies, under half of them reflect an unresolved V gene, and why the rest are absent is not known. That table supplies the V and J calls and clone size; D and trimming were determined from the DNA. The sample contains hundreds of thousands of clones, approximately 86% of them found a single time. Roughly 10% of the sample is held by the ten biggest clonotypes.

CDR1 and CDR2, per the germline V gene, are SQVTM and ANQGSEA. Inclusive of the bounding cysteine and phenylalanine, the CDR3 is 13 residues long. This entry keeps only the CDR3 DNA: 39 bases, framed from base 1. V is clipped by 2 bases and J by 1 base, and the sequence between their germline boundaries is 8 bases long. The chain was built from TRBV29-1 and TRBJ1-1, with no reliable assignment of the D segment. The TCR was taken from a person aged 18 to 59 who received the Ad26.COV2.S COVID-19 vaccine or a placebo. The sample in question was peripheral blood, obtained in a trial of Ad26.COV2.S vaccine versus placebo. The CDR3 is CSVERPTNTEAFF. The nucleotide sequence is given as TGCAGCGTTGAAAGACCCACGAACACTGAAGCTTTCTTT.